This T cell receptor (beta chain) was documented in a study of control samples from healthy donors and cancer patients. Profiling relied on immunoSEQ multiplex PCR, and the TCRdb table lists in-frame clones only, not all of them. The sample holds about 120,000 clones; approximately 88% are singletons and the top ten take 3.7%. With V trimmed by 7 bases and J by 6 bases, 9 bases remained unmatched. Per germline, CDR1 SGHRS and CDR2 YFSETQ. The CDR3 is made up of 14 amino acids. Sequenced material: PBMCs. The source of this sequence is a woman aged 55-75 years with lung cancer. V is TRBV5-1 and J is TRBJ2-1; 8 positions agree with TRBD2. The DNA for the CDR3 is TGCGCCAGCCGGACTATCGGGGGGGCCAATGAGCAGTTCTTC. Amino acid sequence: CASRTIGGANEQFF.